This TCR beta chain originates from a study of blood T cell repertoires in COVID-19. Study summary: Sample material is recorded as cDNA or gDNA derived from T cells, B-cell-depleted T cells, or PBMCs.

Looked up from germline, CDR1 is SEHNR and CDR2 is FQNEAQ (reference sequence). The CDR3 is 15 residues long. V trimming: 6 bases; J trimming: 6 bases; junction bases outside the gene matches: 3. Per the original methods: Estimated nucleated cell counts came from reference gene primer amplification. Here immunoSEQ multiplex PCR was the method, and the copy in TCRdb shows in-frame clones only, minus some. The V and J calls and clone size come from that table; D and trimming were worked out from the DNA. The sample carries some 300,000 clones, about 90% recorded once. One Seattle source followed patients from active infection through their disease course.

The TCR sequence derives from a woman aged 45-65 years with COVID-19, enrolled during active disease. This chain uses TRBV7-9 with TRBJ2-1; 15 bases are a match to TRBD2. The source material was peripheral blood. The CDR3 loop reads CASSTGLAGGNEQFF. In DNA, the CDR3 is TGTGCCAGCAGTACGGGACTAGCGGGAGGCAATGAGCAGTTCTTC.